The entry that follows covers one T cell receptor beta chain sequence. The antigen is unknown. The J segment lost 11 bases and the V segment lost 5 bases, leaving 9 bases of the junction unmatched. This CDR3 has 15 residues. Germline CDR1 and CDR2: SEHNR and FQNEAQ (reference sequence). The data are from a study of blood T cells in healthy people across ages. The wider study: Per two T cells, template switching captured roughly one barcoded beta molecule. The study, taken as a whole, reports: The CMV status of each donor remained undetermined, and this could have confounded shifts in expanded clonotypes. Age brought a roughly linear fall in TCR beta diversity measured per million T cells.

A second PCR of 7 to 11 cycles used a sample-barcoded 5' primer and a J-beta primer mix. Researchers report that a template-switch adaptor with 12 random nucleotides tagged each cDNA molecule. Using its own MiXCR run on the 5' RACE reads, TCRdb lists one record per CDR3 protein. The sample lists some 800,000 distinct CDR3 sequences, around 45% occurring once. The V and J genes are TRBV7-9 and TRBJ1-6; 10 nucleotides align to TRBD1. This TCR was recovered from a man aged 60 to 69 in good health. Material: blood. DNA for the CDR3: TGTGCCAGCAGCACGACCGGGACAGGGGACCCACCCCTCCACTTT. It yields the protein CASSTTGTGDPPLHF.